The following is a TCR beta chain sequence with its context. Its antigen is still unknown. No base qualities exist here, and no much larger clone lies one base off it. The data stem from a study of T cell responses to AZD1222 COVID-19 vaccine (dated by TCRdb to the early 2020s). Study-wide context: AZD1222 recipients with second doses at about 4 weeks or about 12 weeks were pooled, because spike-specific TCR depth and breadth did not differ between schedules. Trial participants were enrolled by age into subgroups of 18-55, 56-69 and 70-plus years, and roughly 150, 30 and 60 TCR-sequenced participants, respectively, were included in these subgroups. TCR sequencing covered about 230 trial participants: approximately 200 given two doses of AZD1222 and approximately 26 given two doses of MenACWY control vaccine.

The sample's time point label, decoded: baseline before first vaccination. Vaccinee samples were obtained from the UK trials COV001 and COV002, which included a single-blind randomized controlled phase 2/3 trial of AZD1222 (ChAdOx1 nCoV-19) in healthy adults. Trial participant PBMC samples were collected at day 0 and day 28 after the second dose for TCRbeta chain sequencing. General conclusions and limits of the study: Only five to seven AZD1222 recipients were SARS-CoV-2 seropositive at baseline, limiting conclusions about previously exposed vaccinees. Participants were mostly white British, with more females than males. The authors suggested clonal diversity may have been underestimated. A significant rise in spike-specific TCR breadth and depth was observed after two AZD1222 doses relative to day 0 and relative to MenACWY recipients. Epitopes outside the regions mutated in the B.1.351 and B.1.1.7 variants were reportedly recognized by nearly half of the unique spike-specific TCRs. In the small 56-69-year group, the increase in depth fell short of significance, most likely because of low power. The vaccine-associated CD4 TCRs covered the entire spike protein, and the dominant responses fell in regions 160-218 and 743-854. Because no samples from the day 14 peak response were available, repertoires could be characterized only after the peak T cell response.

The CDR3 regions of human TCRbeta chains were analyzed by immunosequencing. The authors processed their data as follows. TCRs in the repertoires were compared against a reference library of SARS-CoV-2-specific TCRs that had been generated with the MIRA antigen-specificity platform. Breadth meant the fraction of unique TCRs that were SARS-CoV-2-associated, whereas depth meant the fraction of total T cells that were SARS-CoV-2-associated. Each spike-specific TCR was assigned to its reactive spike region and to a CD4 or CD8 class using the MIRA data. Log10-transformed breadth and depth values were compared by one-way ANOVA with Sidak's multiple comparisons tests. The source is immuneACCESS, and TCRdb retained only in-frame sequences with V and J called. Part of the clones is not carried over; for the studies checked, unresolved V genes explain less than half of this, and the remainder is unexplained. That table is the source of V, J and clone size, and D and trimming were worked out from the DNA. This sample holds more than 95,000 clones; about nine tenths were observed only once. Of the sample, 4.4% falls within the top ten clones.

Taken from the germline V gene (reference sequence), the CDR1 and CDR2 loops are MNHEY and SMNVEV. Clipping removes 10 bases from V and 1 base from J, with 9 as the unmatched junction base count. The CDR3 runs 14 residues from the cysteine to the phenylalanine. Only CDR3 DNA remains: 42 bases, in frame from the first base. Rearrangement joined TRBV27 to TRBJ2-7, and 8 bases in between align with TRBD1. The sample was peripheral blood, taken on day 0 of AZD1222 vaccination. The clonotype was recovered from an adult in good health. The DNA sequence follows: TGTGCCAAGGCGGACAGGGACCATTCCTACGAGCAGTACTTC. It codes for CAKADRDHSYEQYF.